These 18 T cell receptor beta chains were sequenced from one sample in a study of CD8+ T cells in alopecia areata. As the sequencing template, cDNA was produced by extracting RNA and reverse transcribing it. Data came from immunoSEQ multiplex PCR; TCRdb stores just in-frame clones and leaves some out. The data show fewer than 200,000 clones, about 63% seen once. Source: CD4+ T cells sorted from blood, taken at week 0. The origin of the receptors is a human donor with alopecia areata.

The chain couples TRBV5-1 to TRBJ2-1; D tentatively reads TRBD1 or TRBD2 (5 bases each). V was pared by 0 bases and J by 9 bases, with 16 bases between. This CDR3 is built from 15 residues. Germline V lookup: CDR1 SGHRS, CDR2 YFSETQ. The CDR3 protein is CASSLVGVRYGEQFF. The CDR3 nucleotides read TGCGCCAGCAGCTTGGTGGGGGTTCGGTATGGTGAGCAGTTCTTC.

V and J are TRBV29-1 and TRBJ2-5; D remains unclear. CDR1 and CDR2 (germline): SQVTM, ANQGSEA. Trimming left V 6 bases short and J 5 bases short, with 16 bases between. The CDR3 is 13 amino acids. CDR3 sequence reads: CSVHLRMGETQYF. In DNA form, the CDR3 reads TGCAGCGTCCACCTGCGGATGGGGGAGACCCAGTACTTC.

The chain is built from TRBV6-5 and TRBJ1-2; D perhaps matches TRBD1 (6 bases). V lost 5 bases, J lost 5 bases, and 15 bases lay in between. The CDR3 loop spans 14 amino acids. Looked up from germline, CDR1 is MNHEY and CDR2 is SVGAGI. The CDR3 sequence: CASSPGGQRYGYTF. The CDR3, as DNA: TGTGCCAGCAGTCCCGGGGGGCAGCGATATGGCTACACCTTC.

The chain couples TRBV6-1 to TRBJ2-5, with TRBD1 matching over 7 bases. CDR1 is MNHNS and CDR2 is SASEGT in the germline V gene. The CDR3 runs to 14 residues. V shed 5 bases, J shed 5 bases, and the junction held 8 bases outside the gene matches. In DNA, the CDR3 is TGTGCCAGCAGTAAAGACAGGGTCGAGGAGACCCAGTACTTC. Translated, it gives CASSKDRVEETQYF.

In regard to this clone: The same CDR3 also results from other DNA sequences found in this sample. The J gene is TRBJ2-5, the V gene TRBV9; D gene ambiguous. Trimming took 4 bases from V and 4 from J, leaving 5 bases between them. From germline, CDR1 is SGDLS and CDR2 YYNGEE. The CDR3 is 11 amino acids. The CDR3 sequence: CASSLGETQYF. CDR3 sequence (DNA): TGTGCCAGCAGCCTAGGAGAGACCCAGTACTTC.

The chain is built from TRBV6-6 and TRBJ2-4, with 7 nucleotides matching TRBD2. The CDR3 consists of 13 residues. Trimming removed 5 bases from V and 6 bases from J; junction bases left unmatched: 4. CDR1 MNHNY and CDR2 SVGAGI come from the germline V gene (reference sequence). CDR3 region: CASSAPGGNIQYF. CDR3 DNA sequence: TGTGCCAGCAGTGCCCCGGGAGGAAACATTCAGTACTTC.

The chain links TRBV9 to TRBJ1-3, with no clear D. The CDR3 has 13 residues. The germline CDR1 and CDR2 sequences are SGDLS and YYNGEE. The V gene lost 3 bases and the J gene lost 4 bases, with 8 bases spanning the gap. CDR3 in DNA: TGTGCCAGCAGCGGTACGGGAGGAAACACCATATATTTT. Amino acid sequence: CASSGTGGNTIYF.

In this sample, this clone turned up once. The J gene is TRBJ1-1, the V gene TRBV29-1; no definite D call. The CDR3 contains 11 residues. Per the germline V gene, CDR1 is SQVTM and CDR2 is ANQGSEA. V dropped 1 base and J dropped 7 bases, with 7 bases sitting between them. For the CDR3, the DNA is TGCAGCGTTGAAGGGACGTATGAAGCTTTCTTT. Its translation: CSVEGTYEAFF.

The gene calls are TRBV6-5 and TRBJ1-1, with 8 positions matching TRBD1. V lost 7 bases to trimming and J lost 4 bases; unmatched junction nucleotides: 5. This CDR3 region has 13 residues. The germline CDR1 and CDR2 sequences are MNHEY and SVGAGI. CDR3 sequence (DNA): TGTGCCAGCACCCAAACAGGGGGCACTGAAGCTTTCTTT. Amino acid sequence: CASTQTGGTEAFF.

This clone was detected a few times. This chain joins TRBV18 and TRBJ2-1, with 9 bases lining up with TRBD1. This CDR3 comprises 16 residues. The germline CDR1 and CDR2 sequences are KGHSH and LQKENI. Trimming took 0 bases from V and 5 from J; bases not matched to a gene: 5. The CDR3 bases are TGTGCCAGCTCACCACCAGGACAGGGGTCCAACAATGAGCAGTTCTTC. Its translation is CASSPPGQGSNNEQFF.

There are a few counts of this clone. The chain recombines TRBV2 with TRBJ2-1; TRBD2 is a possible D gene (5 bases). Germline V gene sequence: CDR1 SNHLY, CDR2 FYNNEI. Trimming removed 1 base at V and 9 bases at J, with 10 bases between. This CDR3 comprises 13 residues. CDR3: CASSEEIRGEQFF. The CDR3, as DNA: TGTGCCAGCAGTGAAGAGATTCGGGGTGAGCAGTTCTTC. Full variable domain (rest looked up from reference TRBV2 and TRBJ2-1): EPEVTQTPSHQVTQMGQEVILRCVPISNHLYFYWYRQILGQKVEFLVSFYNNEISEKSEIFDDQFSVERPDGSNFTLKIRSTKLEDSAMYFCASSEEIRGEQFFGPGTRLTVL.

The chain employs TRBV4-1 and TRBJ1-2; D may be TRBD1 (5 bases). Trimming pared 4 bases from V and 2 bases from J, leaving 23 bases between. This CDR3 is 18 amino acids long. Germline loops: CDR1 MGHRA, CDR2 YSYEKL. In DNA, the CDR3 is TGCGCCAGCAGCCTACTTTCGCTCCCGGGGCCGCGGAACTATGGCTACACCTTC. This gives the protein CASSLLSLPGPRNYGYTF.

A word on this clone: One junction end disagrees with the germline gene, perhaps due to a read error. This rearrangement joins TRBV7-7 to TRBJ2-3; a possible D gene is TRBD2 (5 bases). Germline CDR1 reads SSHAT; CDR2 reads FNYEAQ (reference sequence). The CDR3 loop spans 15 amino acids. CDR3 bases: TGTGCTAGCAGCGAGCTCGGTCTAGCCACAGATACGCAGTATTTT. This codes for CASSELGLATDTQYF.

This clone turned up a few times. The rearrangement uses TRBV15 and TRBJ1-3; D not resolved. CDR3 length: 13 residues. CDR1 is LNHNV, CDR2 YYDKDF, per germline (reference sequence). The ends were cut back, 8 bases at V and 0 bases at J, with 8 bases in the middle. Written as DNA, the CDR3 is TGTGCCACCCGCCTTGGCTCTGGAAACACCATATATTTT. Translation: CATRLGSGNTIYF.

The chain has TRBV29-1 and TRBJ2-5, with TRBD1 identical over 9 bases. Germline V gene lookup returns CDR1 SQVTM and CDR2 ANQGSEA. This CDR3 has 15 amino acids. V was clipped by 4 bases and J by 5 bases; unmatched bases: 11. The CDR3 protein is CSVGTPGTGLETQYF. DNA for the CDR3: TGCAGCGTTGGGACCCCGGGGACAGGGTTGGAGACCCAGTACTTC.

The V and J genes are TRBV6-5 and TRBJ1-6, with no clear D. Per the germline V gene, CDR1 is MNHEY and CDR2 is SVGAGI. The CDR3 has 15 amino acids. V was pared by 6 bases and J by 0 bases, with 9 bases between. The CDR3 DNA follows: TGTGCCAGCAGAACCGACACCTCCTATAATTCACCCCTCCACTTT. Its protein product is CASRTDTSYNSPLHF.

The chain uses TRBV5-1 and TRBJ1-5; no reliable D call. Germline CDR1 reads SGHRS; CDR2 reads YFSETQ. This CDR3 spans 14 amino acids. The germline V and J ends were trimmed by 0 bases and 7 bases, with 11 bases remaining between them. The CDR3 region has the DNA TGCGCCAGCAGCTTGGAAGGTTGGGGACAGCCCCAGCATTTT. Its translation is CASSLEGWGQPQHF.

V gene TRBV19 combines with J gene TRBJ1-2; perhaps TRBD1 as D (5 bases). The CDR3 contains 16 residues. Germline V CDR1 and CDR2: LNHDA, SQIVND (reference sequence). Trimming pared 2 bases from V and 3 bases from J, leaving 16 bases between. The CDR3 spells CASSIRGDRVDYGYTF. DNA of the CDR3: TGTGCCAGTAGTATACGGGGCGATCGAGTTGACTATGGCTACACCTTC.